This T cell receptor beta chain was recorded in a study of blood T cell repertoires in COVID-19. This clone occurred a few times. Sequenced by immunoSEQ multiplex PCR; TCRdb stores in-frame clones only, minus some. Of 150,000 to 200,000 clones detected, about nine tenths appear once; the ten largest clones hold approximately 9%. The CDR3 has 13 amino acids. V trimming: 6 bases; J trimming: 12 bases; junction bases outside the gene matches: 13. The germline CDR1 and CDR2 sequences are ENHRY and SYGVKD. Sequenced material: PBMCs or T cells enriched from blood (not recorded which). The V call is TRBV10-3, the J call TRBJ1-1, with 7 bases that match TRBD1. The sequence derives from a woman younger than 35 who had recovered from COVID-19. For the CDR3, the DNA is TGTGCCATCAGCCCCGAGGAGGGGGCCAGAACTTTCTTT. The encoded protein is CAISPEEGARTFF.